Detailed here is one T cell receptor beta chain. This specimen comes from a study of blood T cell repertoires in COVID-19. Overall study: Donors in the United States, Italy and Spain gave samples during acute or convalescent COVID-19. Sample material is recorded as cDNA or gDNA derived from T cells, B-cell-depleted T cells, or PBMCs.

Seattle patients were enrolled while actively infected and followed longitudinally. In the authors' workflow: How many nucleated cells were present was estimated from reference gene primer amplification. This table comes from immunoSEQ multiplex PCR, and its TCRdb copy is limited to in-frame clones, with some not included. That table furnishes V, J and clone size, whereas the DNA furnished D and trimming. The sample records over 70,000 clones, about 90% being singletons. CDR1 and CDR2 (germline): MNHEY, SMNVEV (reference sequence). V was cut by 6 bases and J by 1 base, with 6 bases left in between. This CDR3 region has 12 residues.

This receptor was identified in a man younger than 35 with COVID-19, enrolled during active disease. The specimen was peripheral blood. The chain employs TRBV27 and TRBJ1-2; D gene uncertain. In DNA, the CDR3 is TGTGCCAGCAGGGGCAATAACTATGGCTACACCTTC. As protein: CASRGNNYGYTF.